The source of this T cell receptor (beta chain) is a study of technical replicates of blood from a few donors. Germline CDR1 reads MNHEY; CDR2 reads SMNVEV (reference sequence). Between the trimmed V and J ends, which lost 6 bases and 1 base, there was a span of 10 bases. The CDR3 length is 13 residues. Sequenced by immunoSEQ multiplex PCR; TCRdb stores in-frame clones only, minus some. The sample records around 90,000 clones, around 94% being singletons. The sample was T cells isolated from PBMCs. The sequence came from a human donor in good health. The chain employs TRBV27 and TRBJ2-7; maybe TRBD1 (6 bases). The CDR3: CASRGHSSYEQYF. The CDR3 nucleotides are TGTGCCAGCAGGGGACACTCTTCCTACGAGCAGTACTTC.